A selection of T cell receptor beta chains follows, all from one sample in a study of identical twins. One entry per CDR3 protein results from TCRdb running MiXCR on the 5' RACE reads. In the table there are 430,000 or so distinct CDR3 sequences, roughly 24% of which are singletons. The same sample was also studied in work on T cells expressing NK-cell markers.

The sample taken for sequencing was CD4+ T cells sorted from blood. The receptors originated from a woman between 18 and 29 years old in good health. Both conserved end residues are part of each CDR3. Fields, in order: V gene, D gene, clone size, J gene, CDR3 protein, CDR3 DNA. A D gene is named only where the DNA matches it firmly. Some rows have no size entry. The others give once, few or many, or a class for an expanded clone.

TRBV10-3	TRBD2	few	TRBJ2-7	CAILETSGHEQYF	TGTGCCATCCTTGAGACTAGCGGCCACGAGCAGTACTTC
TRBV20-1	NA	few	TRBJ2-1	CSARSPSANEQFF	TGCAGTGCTAGATCCCCTAGCGCCAATGAGCAGTTCTTC
TRBV9	NA	few	TRBJ1-3	CASSVAPGIGNTIYF	TGTGCCAGCAGCGTAGCTCCGGGAATTGGAAACACCATATATTTT
TRBV12-3/TRBV12-4	NA	few	TRBJ1-1	CASSLGRAGFF	TGTGCCAGCAGTTTGGGTAGGGCAGGTTTCTTT
TRBV7-9	NA	NA	TRBJ2-6	CASSLIIGAGANVLTF	TGTGCCAGCAGCTTAATAATCGGGGCTGGGGCCAACGTCCTGACTTTC
TRBV15	NA	many	TRBJ1-1	CATSRGMTILNTEAFF	TGTGCCACCAGCAGAGGAATGACGATCCTGAACACTGAAGCTTTCTTT
TRBV3-1	NA	few	TRBJ2-1	CASSQIGTAYNEQFF	TGTGCCAGCAGCCAGATCGGGACTGCTTACAATGAGCAGTTCTTC
TRBV7-2	NA	many	TRBJ1-6	CASSPLWSPLHF	TGTGCCAGCAGCCCCCTTTGGTCACCCCTCCACTTT
TRBV7-2	TRBD2	few	TRBJ2-7	CASSLTSGTTYEQYF	TGTGCCAGCAGCTTAACTAGCGGGACTACCTACGAGCAGTACTTC
TRBV20-1	NA	few	TRBJ2-4	CSARVTGTKNIQYF	TGCAGTGCTAGAGTAACAGGGACCAAAAACATTCAGTACTTC
TRBV29-1	TRBD1	NA	TRBJ1-1	CSASVFGQGAPTEAFF	TGCAGCGCATCGGTTTTTGGACAGGGCGCGCCCACTGAAGCTTTCTTT
TRBV20-1	TRBD2	few	TRBJ2-1	CSAPSGSFDEQFF	TGCAGTGCCCCTAGCGGGAGTTTCGATGAGCAGTTCTTC
TRBV9	TRBD2	NA	TRBJ2-7	CASSPLRGGPNEQYF	TGTGCCAGCAGCCCTTTGCGGGGGGGCCCCAACGAGCAGTACTTC
TRBV12-3/TRBV12-4	NA	NA	TRBJ2-5	CASSLEGGVVETQYF	TGTGCCAGCAGTCTGGAAGGAGGAGTTGTAGAGACCCAGTACTTC
TRBV3-1	TRBD1	few	TRBJ2-7	CASSPLGQGYEQYF	TGTGCCAGCAGTCCCCTGGGACAGGGCTACGAGCAGTACTTC
TRBV20-1	NA	NA	TRBJ1-1	CSAVSGGEAFF	TGCAGTGCTGTTTCAGGAGGAGAAGCTTTCTTT
TRBV20-1	NA	few	TRBJ2-5	CSARDWGRETQYF	TGCAGTGCTAGAGATTGGGGTAGAGAGACCCAGTACTTC
TRBV7-2	NA	few	TRBJ2-3	CASSSLGQLTDTQYF	TGTGCCAGCAGCTCCCTCGGACAGCTCACAGATACGCAGTATTTT
TRBV20-1	TRBD2	NA	TRBJ2-5	CSGLAGGLGTQYF	TGCAGTGGGTTAGCGGGGGGGCTCGGGACCCAGTACTTC
TRBV20-1	NA	NA	TRBJ2-3	CRAVGGLGDTQYF	TGCAGGGCGGTGGGGGGGCTCGGAGATACGCAGTATTTT
TRBV10-3	TRBD1	NA	TRBJ2-3	CAIRLTGGSDTQYF	TGTGCCATCAGGTTGACAGGGGGTTCAGATACGCAGTATTTT
TRBV9	NA	NA	TRBJ2-7	CASSVAGSGTLPYEQYF	TGTGCCAGCAGCGTAGCTGGGAGCGGGACACTCCCCTACGAGCAGTACTTC
TRBV3-1	TRBD2	NA	TRBJ2-1	CASSQQLTSGSVNEQFF	TGTGCCAGCAGCCAGCAGCTCACCAGCGGGAGTGTAAATGAGCAGTTCTTC
TRBV6-1	NA	few	TRBJ2-1	CASSRAGQFNEQFF	TGTGCCAGCAGTCGGGCGGGCCAATTTAATGAGCAGTTCTTC
TRBV4-3	TRBD2	few	TRBJ2-1	CASSQDILGLAYNEQFF	TGCGCCAGCAGCCAAGATATTTTAGGACTAGCCTACAATGAGCAGTTCTTC
TRBV7-2	NA	NA	TRBJ1-5	CASSLDDNQPQHF	TGTGCCAGCAGCTTAGATGACAATCAGCCCCAGCATTTT
TRBV7-2	NA	once	TRBJ2-1	CASSLARIEQFF	TGTGCCAGCAGCTTAGCGCGCATCGAGCAGTTCTTC
TRBV9	TRBD1	NA	TRBJ1-1	CASSKTQGVRPEAFF	TGTGCCAGCAGCAAAACCCAGGGGGTGCGGCCTGAAGCTTTCTTT
TRBV7-6	NA	few	TRBJ2-7	CASSLGGPGSYEQYF	TGTGCCAGCAGCTTGGGCGGACCAGGATCCTACGAGCAGTACTTC
TRBV20-1	NA	few	TRBJ2-3	CSAPGVSTDTQYF	TGCAGTGCCCCTGGGGTTAGCACAGATACGCAGTATTTT
TRBV7-2	NA	NA	TRBJ2-2	CASSLAPVTGELFF	TGTGCCAGCAGCTTAGCCCCAGTTACCGGGGAGCTGTTTTTT
TRBV20-1	NA	NA	TRBJ1-1	CSARDDSEAFF	TGCAGTGCTAGAGACGACAGTGAAGCTTTCTTT
TRBV5-5	TRBD1	few	TRBJ2-4	CASSFLQGAGKNIQYF	TGTGCCAGCAGCTTTCTCCAGGGGGCAGGCAAAAACATTCAGTACTTC
TRBV18	NA	NA	TRBJ2-7	CASSPTGRSSYEQYF	TGTGCCAGCTCACCGACCGGGAGAAGCTCCTACGAGCAGTACTTC
TRBV12-3/TRBV12-4	NA	few	TRBJ2-6	CASNLRGGSGANVLTF	TGTGCCAGCAACCTTAGGGGGGGCTCTGGGGCCAACGTCCTGACTTTC
TRBV5-1	NA	NA	TRBJ2-5	CASSRLGGGTQYF	TGCGCCAGCAGCCGCTTGGGAGGTGGGACCCAGTACTTC